This TCR beta chain was retrieved from a study of T-cell memory formation after mild COVID-19. On this clonotype: Its specificity is unknown.

TCRdb reprocessed the 5' RACE reads with MiXCR, giving one entry per CDR3 protein. The sample yields 200,000 to 300,000 distinct CDR3 sequences, over 15% seen once. Study-wide findings and caveats: Detection of some responders pre-infection suggested pre-existing cross-reactive memory T cells participated. Clones that got smaller from day 15 to 85 had even CD4/CD8, while clones growing later tipped toward CD4+. Chiefly within CM and EM were the contracting CD4+ clones; CD8+ ones were within EMRA.

Sequenced material: PBMCs or a T cell subset sorted from them (not recorded which). This clonotype was sampled from a man younger than 35 who had mild COVID-19 (a few samples of this study predate the infection). Cell type and time point are not known.

CDR3 protein: CSSQEDERRPANTEAFF. DNA of the CDR3: TGCAGTTCTCAGGAAGATGAGAGGAGGCCCGCGAACACTGAAGCTTTCTTT. The gene calls are TRBV20-1 and TRBJ1-1; no reliable D call. The V gene lost 8 bases and the J gene lost 1 base, with 26 bases spanning the gap. The CDR3 length is 17 residues. Per germline, CDR1 DFQATT and CDR2 SNEGSKA (reference sequence).